This T cell receptor (beta chain) was identified in a study of control samples from healthy donors and cancer patients. Profiled with immunoSEQ multiplex PCR; TCRdb holds only in-frame clones, not every one. The sample has tens of thousands of clones, roughly 80% seen once. Deletions cut 4 bases from V and 8 bases from J, with 14 bases between. Germline V gene sequence: CDR1 LGHDT, CDR2 YNNKEL (reference sequence). The CDR3 totals 14 residues. Specimen: PBMCs. The chain uses TRBV3-1 (or the pseudogene TRBV3-2) and TRBJ1-4; D perhaps matches TRBD1 (6 bases). The TCR originated in a woman aged 45-60 years with lung cancer. The CDR3 is CASSPRGGREKLFF. CDR3 DNA sequence: TGTGCCAGCAGCCCGAGGGGGGGCAGAGAAAAACTGTTTTTT.